These 31 T cell receptor beta chains were sequenced from one sample in a study of a mutant IDH1 vaccine in newly diagnosed glioma. The sample's time point: week 23, last vaccination. With topical imiquimod, each dose of the vaccine consisted of 300 ug of mutant IDH1 20-mer peptide. These receptors lack a known antigen. Measured with immunoSEQ multiplex PCR; TCRdb has only the in-frame clones, and not every one. The sample lists about 60,000 clones, approximately 80% occurring once. The source was PBMCs, collected from a glioma patient whose treatment included an IDH1 peptide vaccine. Receptor source: a man younger than 30 with glioma.

The chain links TRBV9 to TRBJ2-7; TRBD1 is a possible D gene (6 bases). The CDR3 consists of 15 residues. Trimming shortened V by 0 bases and J by 3 bases, and 13 bases separated the two germline ends. The V gene's germline CDR1 is SGDLS and CDR2 YYNGEE. CDR3 sequence: CASSVGPGHLYEQYF. The CDR3 DNA follows: TGTGCCAGCAGCGTAGGGCCGGGACACCTCTACGAGCAGTACTTC. The whole variable domain, filled in from reference TRBV9 and TRBJ2-7, reads DSGVTQTPKHLITATGQRVTLRCSPRSGDLSVYWYQQSLDQGLQFLIQYYNGEERAKGNILERFSAQQFPDLHSELNLSSLELGDSALYFCASSVGPGHLYEQYFGPGTRLTVT.

The chain couples TRBV7-2 to TRBJ2-5; no clear D. Deletions cut 1 base from V and 4 bases from J, with 16 bases between. Germline CDR1 SGHTA, CDR2 FQGNSA. CDR3 size: 16 residues. The CDR3 DNA follows: TGTGCCAGCAGCTTAGGGAGTCTCGCCAGATCAGAGACCCAGTACTTC. Protein sequence: CASSLGSLARSETQYF.

The chain carries TRBV27 and TRBJ1-1; D uncertain. Between the trimmed V and J ends, which lost 6 bases and 4 bases, there was a span of 15 bases. Germline V gene lookup returns CDR1 MNHEY and CDR2 SMNVEV (reference sequence). CDR3 length: 14 amino acids. The CDR3 sequence is CASRKKSGFTEAFF. The CDR3 nucleotides are TGTGCCAGCAGGAAGAAGAGTGGGTTCACTGAAGCTTTCTTT.

This clone has just one count. The gene calls are TRBV5-6 and TRBJ1-4; 9 nucleotides match TRBD1. This CDR3 has 15 residues. Trimming at V came to 4 bases and at J to 10 bases, leaving 11 bases not matched to a gene. Per germline, CDR1 SGHDT and CDR2 YYEEEE. CDR3 sequence: CASSGTGGRGGKLFF. In nucleotides, the CDR3 is TGTGCCAGCAGCGGAACAGGGGGCAGAGGCGGAAAACTGTTTTTT.

The chain couples TRBV20-1 to TRBJ2-5; TRBD1 or TRBD2 may be the D gene (5 bases each). The CDR3 is made up of 11 amino acids. With 3 bases removed from V and 3 bases from J, the gap between germline ends came to 5 bases. Germline lookup yields CDR1 DFQATT and CDR2 SNEGSKA (reference sequence). The CDR3 here is CSARGEETQYF. The CDR3 DNA follows: TGCAGTGCTAGGGGGGAAGAGACCCAGTACTTC.

The genes are TRBV7-9 and TRBJ1-1; D gene unclear. The CDR3 spans 15 residues. Germline V CDR1 and CDR2: SEHNR, FQNEAQ (reference sequence). V was shortened by 7 bases and J by 0 bases, with 15 bases between the two germline ends. Here the CDR3 reads CASTTVGRLNTEAFF. The CDR3 DNA sequence: TGTGCCAGCACTACGGTCGGAAGGCTGAACACTGAAGCTTTCTTT.

The chain recombines TRBV5-8 with TRBJ1-2; maybe TRBD1 (5 bases). V lost 0 bases to trimming and J lost 0 bases, with 15 bases between them. This CDR3 contains 17 residues. Germline loops: CDR1 SGHTS, CDR2 YDEGEE. CDR3: CASSLEGEGTPNYGYTF. DNA for the CDR3: TGTGCCAGCAGCTTGGAAGGGGAAGGCACCCCTAACTATGGCTACACCTTC.

The rearrangement joins TRBV5-1 to TRBJ1-4; D is ambiguous. The CDR3 covers 15 residues. Germline V CDR1 and CDR2: SGHRS, YFSETQ. The ends were cut back, 4 bases at V and 0 bases at J, with 10 bases in the middle. The DNA of the CDR3 is TGCGCCAGCAGCCCTGGGTCAGCAACTAATGAAAAACTGTTTTTT. It yields the protein CASSPGSATNEKLFF.

This clone was seen more than once but under ten times. The chain is built from TRBV6-1 and TRBJ1-1, with unresolved D. Deletions cut 7 bases from V and 0 bases from J, with 9 bases between. The CDR3 is 13 amino acids. CDR1 MNHNS and CDR2 SASEGT come from the germline V gene. DNA for the CDR3: TGTGCCAGCACCCTAGGACTGAACACTGAAGCTTTCTTT. Translating it yields CASTLGLNTEAFF.

The chain links TRBV4-3 to TRBJ1-5; weak D call: TRBD1 (5 bases). The V gene's germline CDR1 is LGHNA and CDR2 YSLEER. V shed 0 bases and J shed 5 bases, with 5 bases lying between them. The CDR3 length is 13 residues. CDR3 nucleotides: TGCGCCAGCAGCCAAGAAGGGGATCAGCCCCAGCATTTT. Translated, it gives CASSQEGDQPQHF.

This chain links TRBV6-5 with TRBJ2-1, with TRBD1 matching 9 bases. J was trimmed by 6 bases and V by 6 bases; bases with no gene match: 6. The CDR3 totals 14 residues. CDR1 MNHEY and CDR2 SVGAGI come from the germline V gene. This chain's CDR3 is CASRPGQGFNEQFF. CDR3 DNA sequence: TGTGCCAGCAGGCCAGGACAGGGGTTCAATGAGCAGTTCTTC.

The chain carries TRBV30 and TRBJ2-1, with D possibly matching TRBD2 (6 bases). This CDR3 contains 16 residues. The germline V gene encodes CDR1 GTSNPN and CDR2 SVGIG (reference sequence). Trimming took off 0 bases at V and 4 bases at J, with 16 bases between the two ends. The CDR3 DNA reads as TGTGCCTGGAGTGTAGGGGCTTTACTAGCTTACAATGAGCAGTTCTTC. Its protein product is CAWSVGALLAYNEQFF.

The chain links TRBV5-1 to TRBJ1-2, with 9 bases fitting TRBD1. The CDR3 is 15 amino acids. Trimming took 7 bases from V and 4 from J; bases not matched to a gene: 11. The V gene's germline CDR1 is SGHRS and CDR2 YFSETQ. The DNA of the CDR3 is TGCGCCAGCCGTATCCAACAGGGGGCCTCCTATGGCTACACCTTC. Its translation is CASRIQQGASYGYTF.

This CDR3 reads CASSSSEGDTQYF. DNA of the CDR3: TGTGCCAGCTCATCAAGTGAGGGGGATACGCAGTATTTT. The chain carries TRBV18 and TRBJ2-3; the D call may be TRBD1 or TRBD2 (5 bases each). The CDR3 runs to 13 residues. Germline CDR1 and CDR2: KGHSH and LQKENI. Trimming took off 5 bases at V and 6 bases at J, with 12 bases between the two ends.

J is TRBJ1-1 and V is TRBV30; no reliable D call. CDR1 GTSNPN and CDR2 SVGIG come from the germline V gene (reference sequence). This CDR3 spans 12 amino acids. Trimming shortened V by 3 bases and J by 0 bases, and 5 bases separated the two germline ends. CDR3 sequence: CAWRGLNTEAFF. The CDR3 nucleotides read TGTGCCTGGAGGGGCTTGAACACTGAAGCTTTCTTT.

V usage is TRBV19 and J usage is TRBJ1-2; D perhaps matches TRBD1 (5 bases). The CDR3 runs to 17 residues. The V end lost 3 bases, the J end lost 2 bases, and 19 bases lay between the germline ends. Looked up from germline, CDR1 is LNHDA and CDR2 is SQIVND (reference sequence). DNA of the CDR3: TGTGCCAGTAGTATTTCCTCTGGGGCAGGCCCGAACTATGGCTACACCTTC. Translated: CASSISSGAGPNYGYTF.

The genes are TRBV4-3 and TRBJ1-2, with D hard to call. V lost 0 bases and J 4 bases, leaving 12 bases between the germline ends. Germline CDR1 is LGHNA and CDR2 is YSLEER. This CDR3 is built from 15 residues. The CDR3 sequence is CASSQDRGRSYGYTF. CDR3 coding DNA: TGCGCCAGCAGCCAAGATCGTGGCAGGAGCTATGGCTACACCTTC.

The chain is built from TRBV18 and TRBJ1-4, with D unresolved. The germline CDR1 and CDR2 sequences are KGHSH and LQKENI. The ends were cut back, 3 bases at V and 7 bases at J, with 9 bases in the middle. The CDR3 runs to 13 residues. CDR3 in amino acids: CASSPGLSEKLFF. In DNA, the CDR3 is TGTGCCAGCTCACCCGGGTTAAGTGAAAAACTGTTTTTT.

CDR3 sequence: CAWSVLGGETQYF. DNA for the CDR3: TGTGCCTGGAGTGTACTGGGGGGGGAGACCCAGTACTTC. The J gene is TRBJ2-5, the V gene TRBV30; TRBD2 matches 7 bases. The CDR3 loop spans 13 amino acids. V lost 0 bases and J lost 5; bases outside the gene matches: 3. From germline, CDR1 is GTSNPN and CDR2 SVGIG (reference sequence).

The chain has TRBV18 and TRBJ1-2, with 8 bases identical to TRBD1. With 8 bases clipped from V and 8 bases from J, the junction kept 13 bases outside the gene matches. CDR1 and CDR2 (germline): KGHSH, LQKENI. The CDR3 has 14 residues. The CDR3 here is CASVPGQEGGGYTF. The CDR3 DNA reads as TGTGCCAGCGTCCCGGGACAGGAAGGTGGCGGCTACACCTTC.

This clone was detected a few times. J is TRBJ1-2 and V is TRBV18; a possible D gene is TRBD1 (6 bases). Between the trimmed V and J ends, which lost 2 bases and 6 bases, there was a span of 10 bases. Germline V gene data show CDR1 as KGHSH and CDR2 as LQKENI. The CDR3 covers 13 residues. CDR3 in amino acids: CASSPGQLDGYTF. The CDR3 nucleotides read TGTGCCAGCTCACCAGGACAGCTCGATGGCTACACCTTC.

There are a few counts of this clone. The chain joins TRBV10-3 to TRBJ2-7; perhaps D is TRBD1 or TRBD2 (5 bases each). Germline V CDR1 and CDR2: ENHRY, SYGVKD. The CDR3 contains 15 residues. With 10 bases removed from V and 3 bases from J, the gap between germline ends came to 22 bases. The CDR3: CATAGGDDSFYEQYF. CDR3 DNA sequence: TGTGCCACGGCCGGAGGAGATGACAGCTTCTACGAGCAGTACTTC.

J is TRBJ2-1 and V is TRBV9; 8 bases agree with TRBD1. V was pared by 0 bases and J by 5 bases, with 7 bases of the junction left unmatched. The germline CDR1 and CDR2 sequences are SGDLS and YYNGEE. The CDR3 is 16 amino acids. The chain's CDR3 is CASSVVPTGGNNEQFF. The CDR3 bases are TGTGCCAGCAGCGTAGTTCCAACAGGGGGTAACAATGAGCAGTTCTTC.

The chain recombines TRBV5-1 with TRBJ2-5, with no clear D. V lost 0 bases and J lost 2, with 2 bases in between. Germline V gives CDR1 SGHRS, CDR2 YFSETQ. The CDR3 is made up of 12 amino acids. The CDR3 sequence is CASSLVQETQYF. The CDR3 DNA reads TGCGCCAGCAGCTTGGTTCAAGAGACCCAGTACTTC.

The chain uses TRBV4-1 and TRBJ2-7; either TRBD1 or TRBD2 may fit D (5 bases each). Germline CDR1 and CDR2: MGHRA and YSYEKL. The CDR3 runs 14 residues. V dropped 4 bases and J dropped 4 bases, with 14 bases sitting between them. The CDR3 region is CASSPPGTSYEQYF. For the CDR3, the DNA is TGCGCCAGCAGCCCCCCGGGGACGAGTTACGAGCAGTACTTC.

The V gene is TRBV27, the J gene TRBJ1-2; D perhaps matches TRBD1 (5 bases). This CDR3 has 14 amino acids. V was clipped by 0 bases and J by 4 bases, with 9 bases between them. The germline CDR1 and CDR2 sequences are MNHEY and SMNVEV (reference sequence). The CDR3 region is CASSLSTESYGYTF. DNA for the CDR3: TGTGCCAGCAGTTTATCGACAGAGTCCTATGGCTACACCTTC.

The V call is TRBV30, the J call TRBJ1-1; 7 nucleotides align to TRBD1. Per the germline V gene, CDR1 is GTSNPN and CDR2 is SVGIG (reference sequence). V lost 3 bases, J lost 10 bases, and 11 bases stayed unmatched. This CDR3 has 13 residues. The chain's CDR3 is CAWSAQSQGVAFF. The CDR3 DNA reads as TGTGCCTGGAGCGCACAAAGTCAGGGGGTAGCTTTCTTT.

Only a few counts were recorded for this clone. The chain uses TRBV4-1 and TRBJ2-7; 9 bases are shared with TRBD2. CDR3 length: 14 residues. In germline, CDR1 is MGHRA, CDR2 YSYEKL. Unmatched junction bases numbered 6, after V lost 3 bases and J lost 6 bases. The CDR3 region has the DNA TGCGCCAGCAGCCAGACTAGCGGACCTCTCGAGCAGTACTTC. Translating gives CASSQTSGPLEQYF.

The V gene is TRBV11-2, the J gene TRBJ2-7; D unclear. Germline values: CDR1 SGHAT, CDR2 FQNNGV. CDR3 length: 12 residues. Trimming took 1 base from V and 5 from J, leaving 6 bases between them. As DNA, the CDR3 is TGTGCCAGCAGCTTAGGGGAAAACGAGCAGTACTTC. It translates to CASSLGENEQYF.

There are a few counts of this clone. This chain links TRBV30 with TRBJ1-5, with D unclear. CDR3 length: 14 amino acids. The V end lost 2 bases, the J end lost 0 bases, and 8 bases lay between the germline ends. CDR1 GTSNPN and CDR2 SVGIG come from the germline V gene (reference sequence). The DNA of the CDR3 is TGTGCCTGGAGTAGCGATAATAGCAATCAGCCCCAGCATTTT. Protein product: CAWSSDNSNQPQHF. The whole variable domain, filled in from reference TRBV30 and TRBJ1-5, reads SQTIHQWPATLVQPVGSPLSLECTVEGTSNPNLYWYRQAAGRGLQLLFYSVGIGQISSEVPQNLSASRPQDRQFILSSKKLLLSDSGFYLCAWSSDNSNQPQHFGDGTRLSIL.

The chain links TRBV6-6 to TRBJ1-5, with D unresolved. Germline CDR1 and CDR2: MNHNY and SVGAGI (reference sequence). Trimming removed 0 bases from V and 11 bases from J, with 14 bases in between. The CDR3 spans 14 residues. The CDR3 coding sequence is TGTGCCAGCAGTTACTCGACGGGTCAGGTGGCCCAGCATTTT. Protein product: CASSYSTGQVAQHF.